The next 19 T cell receptor beta chains were all read from a single sample in a study of blood T cell repertoires in COVID-19. TCRdb keeps only in-frame clones here, not all; method: immunoSEQ multiplex PCR. The sample includes 310,000 or so clones, around 90% of them seen just once. The sample was peripheral blood. The origin of the receptors is a man between 18 and 35 years old who had recovered from COVID-19.

The CDR3 nucleotides read TGTGCCAGCAGCCCGGGGGTAGTTGCCTACGAGCAGTACTTC. Translation: CASSPGVVAYEQYF. The chain carries TRBV7-6 and TRBJ2-7; D perhaps matches TRBD2 (6 bases). Germline V gene lookup returns CDR1 SGHVS and CDR2 FNYEAQ. Trimming pared 5 bases from V and 2 bases from J, leaving 13 bases between. The CDR3 has 14 residues.

The gene calls are TRBV5-4 and TRBJ1-6; 7 nucleotides agree with TRBD1. Unmatched junction bases numbered 6, after V lost 3 bases and J lost 0 bases. This CDR3 has 17 residues. Germline V gene sequence: CDR1 SGHNT, CDR2 YYREEE (reference sequence). The CDR3 region is CASSSTRDSSYNSPLHF. The CDR3 DNA follows: TGTGCCAGCAGCTCTACCCGGGACAGCTCCTATAATTCACCCCTCCACTTT.

Only a few counts were recorded for this clone. The chain is built from TRBV19 and TRBJ1-1; no firm D call. The V gene's germline CDR1 is LNHDA and CDR2 SQIVND (reference sequence). This CDR3 comprises 15 residues. V was pared by 7 bases and J by 2 bases, with 17 bases between. CDR3 DNA: TGTGCCAGTAACGAACCTGGACTGATCAACACTGAAGCTTTCTTT. Protein product: CASNEPGLINTEAFF.

The chain couples TRBV5-6 to TRBJ1-2; TRBD1 is a possible D gene (6 bases). In germline, CDR1 is SGHDT, CDR2 YYEEEE. V was clipped by 2 bases and J by 1 base, with 15 bases between them. This CDR3 is 16 amino acids long. The CDR3 loop reads CASSFYGQLINYGYTF. In nucleotides, the CDR3 is TGTGCCAGCAGCTTCTACGGACAGCTCATTAACTATGGCTACACCTTC.

This rearrangement joins TRBV29-1 to TRBJ2-7, with 7 bases aligning to TRBD2. V was pared by 4 bases and J by 2 bases, with 8 bases of the junction left unmatched. The CDR3 loop spans 14 amino acids. In germline, CDR1 is SQVTM, CDR2 ANQGSEA. The CDR3 loop reads CSVGGSSGPYEQYF. The DNA of the CDR3 is TGCAGCGTTGGAGGGTCTAGCGGCCCCTACGAGCAGTACTTC.

The chain uses TRBV6-5 and TRBJ1-5; TRBD1 is a possible D gene (5 bases). The CDR3 length is 15 residues. The V and J ends lost 0 bases and 5 bases respectively, with 11 bases between them. Germline CDR1 reads MNHEY; CDR2 reads SVGAGI. The CDR3 bases are TGTGCCAGCAGTTACTCGAGGGGAGGCGATCAGCCCCAGCATTTT. Translated, it gives CASSYSRGGDQPQHF.

The chain recombines TRBV3-1 (or the pseudogene TRBV3-2) with TRBJ2-7; no clear D. V was shortened by 0 bases and J by 4 bases, with 13 bases between the two germline ends. The germline CDR1 and CDR2 sequences are LGHDT and YNNKEL (reference sequence). The CDR3 length is 15 residues. CDR3 sequence: CASSQDLGQVYEQYF. The CDR3 region has the DNA TGTGCCAGCAGCCAAGATCTCGGTCAGGTATACGAGCAGTACTTC.

This clone was counted once. The chain employs TRBV30 and TRBJ2-1, with D possibly TRBD1 on 5 matching bases. Deletions cut 0 bases from V and 9 bases from J, with 6 bases between. The CDR3 is made up of 11 amino acids. From germline, CDR1 is GTSNPN and CDR2 SVGIG (reference sequence). CDR3 residues: CAWSVRGEQFF. In DNA, the CDR3 is TGTGCCTGGAGTGTAAGGGGTGAGCAGTTCTTC.

The chain employs TRBV9 and TRBJ2-2, with 11 bases fitting TRBD1. Germline trimming cut 0 bases from V and 4 bases from J; bases unmatched to any gene: 2. Germline loops: CDR1 SGDLS, CDR2 YYNGEE. The CDR3 loop spans 16 amino acids. CDR3: CASSVEGQGVTGELFF. CDR3 DNA sequence: TGTGCCAGCAGCGTAGAGGGACAGGGGGTCACCGGGGAGCTGTTTTTT.

V is TRBV18 and J is TRBJ2-3, with no clear D. Germline V CDR1 and CDR2: KGHSH, LQKENI. The V end lost 5 bases, the J end lost 6 bases, and 12 bases lay between the germline ends. The CDR3 runs to 13 residues. The CDR3, as DNA: TGTGCCAGCTCATCTACCATTGTGGATACGCAGTATTTT. As protein: CASSSTIVDTQYF.

This clone occurred once. V and J are TRBV4-2 and TRBJ2-2; 9 bases agree with TRBD2. CDR3 length equals 16 residues. The V gene end was trimmed by 6 bases and the J gene end by 0 bases; junction bases not matched to a gene: 5. From germline, CDR1 is LGHNA and CDR2 YNFKEQ. CDR3: CASSSSGTSNTGELFF. The CDR3 bases are TGTGCCAGCAGTTCTAGCGGGACGTCGAACACCGGGGAGCTGTTTTTT.

V is TRBV7-6 and J is TRBJ2-5, with 11 nucleotides matching TRBD1. The germline V gene has CDR1 SGHVS and CDR2 FNYEAQ. The ends lost 3 bases at V and 5 bases at J; junction bases unmatched: 8. The CDR3 has 16 residues. CDR3 coding DNA: TGTGCCAGCAGCTTGACGGGACAGGGGGGAATTGAGACCCAGTACTTC. Protein sequence: CASSLTGQGGIETQYF.

The CDR3 DNA sequence: TGTGCCAGCAGCAAGTTTTCCGAGACAGGGGTTGCAACTAATGAAAAACTGTTTTTT. It codes for CASSKFSETGVATNEKLFF. The V gene is TRBV21-1, the J gene TRBJ1-4; TRBD1 is the table's D call, not checked against the DNA. TRBV21-1 corresponds to a pseudogene. CDR3 length equals 19 residues.

The chain employs TRBV7-2 and TRBJ2-5; no firm D call. Trimming took 1 base from V and 5 from J, leaving 8 bases between them. The V gene's germline CDR1 is SGHTA and CDR2 FQGNSA. This CDR3 comprises 13 residues. CDR3 loop: CASSLGIGETQYF. The CDR3 DNA is TGTGCCAGCAGCTTAGGGATCGGGGAGACCCAGTACTTC.

The chain employs TRBV5-1 and TRBJ2-5; 7 bases line up with TRBD2. Per germline, CDR1 SGHRS and CDR2 YFSETQ. This CDR3 is built from 13 residues. The V and J ends lost 0 bases and 5 bases, in that order; junction bases with no gene match: 1. CDR3 coding DNA: TGCGCCAGCAGCTTGGGAGCGGGGGAGACCCAGTACTTC. Protein sequence: CASSLGAGETQYF. The complete variable domain, with remaining parts taken from reference TRBV5-1 and TRBJ2-5, reads KAGVTQTPRYLIKTRGQQVTLSCSPISGHRSVSWYQQTPGQGLQFLFEYFSETQRNKGNFPGRFSGRQFSNSRSEMNVSTLELGDSALYLCASSLGAGETQYFGPGTRLLVL.

The J gene is TRBJ1-2, the V gene TRBV5-4, with 7 positions matching TRBD1. Germline trimming cut 0 bases from V and 0 bases from J; bases unmatched to any gene: 2. The germline CDR1 and CDR2 sequences are SGHNT and YYREEE (reference sequence). The CDR3 covers 15 residues. For the CDR3, the DNA is TGTGCCAGCAGCTTGGAAGGGACAGCTAACTATGGCTACACCTTC. Translation gives CASSLEGTANYGYTF.

The chain recombines TRBV7-9 with TRBJ1-1; no clear D gene. Trimming removed 6 bases at V and 3 bases at J, with 11 bases between. The germline gives CDR1 SEHNR, CDR2 FQNEAQ (reference sequence). The CDR3 is 13 amino acids. The DNA for the CDR3 is TGTGCCAGCAGAACCGACACACACACTGAAGCTTTCTTT. Amino acid sequence: CASRTDTHTEAFF.

The rearrangement links TRBV25-1 to TRBJ1-1, with D hard to call. CDR1 MGHDK and CDR2 SYGVNS come from the germline V gene. The ends were cut back, 2 bases at V and 4 bases at J, with 20 bases in the middle. The CDR3 loop spans 17 amino acids. The CDR3 here is CASSESYVVPRGTEAFF. Here the CDR3 DNA reads TGTGCCAGCAGTGAAAGCTACGTCGTCCCACGGGGCACTGAAGCTTTCTTT.

This chain joins TRBV19 and TRBJ1-5; weak D call: TRBD1 (6 bases). This CDR3 spans 14 amino acids. Germline assignment: CDR1 LNHDA and CDR2 SQIVND (reference sequence). Between the trimmed V and J ends, which lost 6 bases and 4 bases, there was a span of 13 bases. The chain's CDR3 is CASRPYRDNQPQHF. CDR3 DNA sequence: TGTGCCAGTAGGCCGTACAGGGATAATCAGCCCCAGCATTTT. Based on the CDR3 plus reference TRBV19 and TRBJ1-5, the full variable domain is DGGITQSPKYLFRKEGQNVTLSCEQNLNHDAMYWYRQDPGQGLRLIYYSQIVNDFQKGDIAEGYSVSREKKESFPLTVTSAQKNPTAFYLCASRPYRDNQPQHFGDGTRLSIL.